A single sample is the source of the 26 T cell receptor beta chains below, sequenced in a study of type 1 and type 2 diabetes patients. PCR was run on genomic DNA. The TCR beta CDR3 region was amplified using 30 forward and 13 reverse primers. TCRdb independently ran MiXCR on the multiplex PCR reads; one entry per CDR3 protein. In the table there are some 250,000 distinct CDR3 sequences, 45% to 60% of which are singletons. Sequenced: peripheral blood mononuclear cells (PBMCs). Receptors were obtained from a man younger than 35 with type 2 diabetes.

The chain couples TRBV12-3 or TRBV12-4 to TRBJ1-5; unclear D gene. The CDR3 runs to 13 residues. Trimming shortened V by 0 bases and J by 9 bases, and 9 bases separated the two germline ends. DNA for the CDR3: TGTGCCAGCAGTTTAGCCGCGGGCGGGCCCCAGCATTTT. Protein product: CASSLAAGGPQHF.

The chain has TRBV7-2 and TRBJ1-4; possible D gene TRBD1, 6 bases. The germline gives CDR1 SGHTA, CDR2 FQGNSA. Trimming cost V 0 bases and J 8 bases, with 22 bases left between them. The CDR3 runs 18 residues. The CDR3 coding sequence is TGTGCCAGCAGCTTAGCGGGCTGGGGGGGCATGATAGAGGAAAAACTGTTTTTT. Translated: CASSLAGWGGMIEEKLFF.

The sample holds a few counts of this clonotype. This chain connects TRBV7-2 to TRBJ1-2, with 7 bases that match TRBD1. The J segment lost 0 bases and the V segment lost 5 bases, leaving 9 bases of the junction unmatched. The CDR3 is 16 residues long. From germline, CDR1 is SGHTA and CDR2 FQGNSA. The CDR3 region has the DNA TGTGCCAGCAGCCAAGGGCAGGGGGGGACTAACTATGGCTACACCTTC. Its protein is CASSQGQGGTNYGYTF.

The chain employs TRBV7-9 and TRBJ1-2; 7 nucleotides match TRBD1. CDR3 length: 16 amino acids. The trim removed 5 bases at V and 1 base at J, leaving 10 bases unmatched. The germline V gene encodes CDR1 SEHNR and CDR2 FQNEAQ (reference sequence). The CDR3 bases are TGTGCCAGCAGCCCCTACGGGACAGCGTATAACTATGGCTACACCTTC. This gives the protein CASSPYGTAYNYGYTF.

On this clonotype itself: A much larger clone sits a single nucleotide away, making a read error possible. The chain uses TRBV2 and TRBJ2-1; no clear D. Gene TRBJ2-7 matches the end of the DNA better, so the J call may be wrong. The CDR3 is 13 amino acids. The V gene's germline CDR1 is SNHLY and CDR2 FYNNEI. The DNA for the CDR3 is TGTGCCAGCAGCGGCATACGCGGCAATGAGCAGTACTTC. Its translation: CASSGIRGNEQYF.

The CDR3 nucleotides are TGCGCCAGCAGCGACAACACTGAAGCTTTCTTT. Protein: CASSDNTEAFF. V gene TRBV5-1 combines with J gene TRBJ1-1; D remains unclear. Germline CDR1 is SGHRS and CDR2 is YFSETQ. The CDR3 covers 11 residues. Trimming cost V 4 bases and J 2 bases, with 3 bases left between them.

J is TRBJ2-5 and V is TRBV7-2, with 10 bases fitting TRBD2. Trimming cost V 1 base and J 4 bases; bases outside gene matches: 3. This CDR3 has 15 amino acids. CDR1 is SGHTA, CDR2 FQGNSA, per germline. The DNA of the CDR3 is TGTGCCAGCAGCTTAGAAGCGGGAGGGCTAGAGACCCAGTACTTC. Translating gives CASSLEAGGLETQYF.

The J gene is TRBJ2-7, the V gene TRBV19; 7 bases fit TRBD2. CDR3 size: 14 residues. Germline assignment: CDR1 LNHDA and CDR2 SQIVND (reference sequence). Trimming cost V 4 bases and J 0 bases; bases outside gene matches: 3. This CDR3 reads CASSTKRGSYEQYF. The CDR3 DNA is TGTGCCAGTAGTACGAAGCGGGGCTCCTACGAGCAGTACTTC.

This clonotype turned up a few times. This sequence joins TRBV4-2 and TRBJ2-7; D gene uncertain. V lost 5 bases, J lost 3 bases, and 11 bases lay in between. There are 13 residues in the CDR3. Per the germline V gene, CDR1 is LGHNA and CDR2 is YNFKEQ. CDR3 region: CASSYDPGYEQYF. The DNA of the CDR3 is TGTGCCAGCAGCTATGATCCGGGCTACGAGCAGTACTTC.

The CDR3 DNA follows: TGTGCCAGCACCCTTGGGGGGGTAAGGGAGCAGTACTTC. Translated, it gives CASTLGGVREQYF. The chain has TRBV6-1 and TRBJ2-7; 7 bases align to TRBD2. There are 13 residues in the CDR3. V was pared by 7 bases and J by 7 bases, with 10 bases of the junction left unmatched. Germline V CDR1 and CDR2: MNHNS, SASEGT.

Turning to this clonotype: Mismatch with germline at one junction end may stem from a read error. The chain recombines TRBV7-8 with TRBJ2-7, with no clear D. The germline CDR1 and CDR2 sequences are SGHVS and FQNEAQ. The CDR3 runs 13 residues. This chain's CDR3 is CDSSLAPRDEQYF. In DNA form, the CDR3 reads TGTGACAGCAGCTTAGCACCAAGGGACGAGCAGTACTTC.

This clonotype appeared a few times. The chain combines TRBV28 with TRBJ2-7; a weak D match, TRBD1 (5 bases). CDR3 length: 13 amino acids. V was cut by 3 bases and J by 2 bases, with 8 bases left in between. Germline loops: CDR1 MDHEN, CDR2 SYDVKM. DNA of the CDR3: TGTGCCAGCAGTTTCACAGGAGCCTACGAGCAGTACTTC. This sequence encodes CASSFTGAYEQYF.

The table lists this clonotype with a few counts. This CDR3 is CASSIPQRGALGNTEAFF. Written as DNA, the CDR3 is TGTGCCAGTAGTATACCCCAGCGGGGGGCCTTAGGGAACACTGAAGCTTTCTTT. The chain uses TRBV19 and TRBJ1-1; weak D call: TRBD1 (6 bases). This CDR3 has 18 amino acids. From germline, CDR1 is LNHDA and CDR2 SQIVND (reference sequence). V was pared by 2 bases and J by 1 base, with 20 bases between. The complete variable domain, with remaining parts taken from reference TRBV19 and TRBJ1-1, reads DGGITQSPKYLFRKEGQNVTLSCEQNLNHDAMYWYRQDPGQGLRLIYYSQIVNDFQKGDIAEGYSVSREKKESFPLTVTSAQKNPTAFYLCASSIPQRGALGNTEAFFGQGTRLTVV.

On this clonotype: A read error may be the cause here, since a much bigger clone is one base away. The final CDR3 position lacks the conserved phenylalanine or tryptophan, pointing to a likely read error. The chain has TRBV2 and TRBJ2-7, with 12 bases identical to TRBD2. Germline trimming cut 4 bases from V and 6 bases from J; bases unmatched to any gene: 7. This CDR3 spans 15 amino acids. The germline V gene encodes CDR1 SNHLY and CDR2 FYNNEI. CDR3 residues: CASSVLAGGPLEQYL. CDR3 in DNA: TGTGCCAGCAGTGTCCTAGCGGGAGGGCCGCTCGAGCAGTACCTC.

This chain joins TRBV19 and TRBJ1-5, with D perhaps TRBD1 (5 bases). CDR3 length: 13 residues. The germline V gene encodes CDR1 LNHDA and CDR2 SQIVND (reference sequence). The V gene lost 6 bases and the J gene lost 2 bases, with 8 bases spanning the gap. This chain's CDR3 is CASSREGNQPQHF. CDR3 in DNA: TGTGCCAGTAGCAGGGAGGGCAATCAGCCCCAGCATTTT.

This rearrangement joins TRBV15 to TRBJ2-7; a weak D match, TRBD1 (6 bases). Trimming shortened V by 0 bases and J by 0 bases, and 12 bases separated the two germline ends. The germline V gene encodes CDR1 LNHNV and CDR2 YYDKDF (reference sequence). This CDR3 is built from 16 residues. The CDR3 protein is CATSRDLGALSYEQYF. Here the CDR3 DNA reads TGTGCCACCAGCAGAGATTTGGGGGCCCTCTCCTACGAGCAGTACTTC.

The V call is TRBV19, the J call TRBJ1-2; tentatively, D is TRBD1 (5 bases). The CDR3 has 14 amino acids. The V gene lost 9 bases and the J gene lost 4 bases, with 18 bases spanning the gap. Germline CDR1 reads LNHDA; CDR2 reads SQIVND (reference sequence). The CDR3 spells CASTPKTVFYGYTF. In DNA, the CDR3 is TGTGCCAGCACTCCTAAGACAGTGTTCTATGGCTACACCTTC.

The CDR3 coding sequence is TGTGCCAGCAGTTTGAGGACAGACTATGGCTACACCTTC. Protein product: CASSLRTDYGYTF. This chain uses TRBV28 with TRBJ1-2; D is perhaps TRBD1 (6 bases). Trimming shortened V by 3 bases and J by 3 bases, and 8 bases separated the two germline ends. The CDR3 has 13 amino acids. Germline lookup yields CDR1 MDHEN and CDR2 SYDVKM.

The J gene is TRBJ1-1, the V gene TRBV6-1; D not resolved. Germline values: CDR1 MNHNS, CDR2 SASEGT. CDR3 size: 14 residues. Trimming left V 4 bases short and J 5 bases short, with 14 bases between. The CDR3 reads CASSAITLATEAFF. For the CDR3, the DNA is TGTGCCAGCAGTGCCATCACCTTGGCGACTGAAGCTTTCTTT.

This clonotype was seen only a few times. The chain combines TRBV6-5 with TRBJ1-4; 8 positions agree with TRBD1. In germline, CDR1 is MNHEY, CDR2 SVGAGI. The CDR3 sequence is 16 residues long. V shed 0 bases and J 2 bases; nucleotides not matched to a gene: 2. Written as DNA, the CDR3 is TGTGCCAGCAGTTACTCGGGACAGGTGACTAATGAAAAACTGTTTTTT. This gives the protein CASSYSGQVTNEKLFF.

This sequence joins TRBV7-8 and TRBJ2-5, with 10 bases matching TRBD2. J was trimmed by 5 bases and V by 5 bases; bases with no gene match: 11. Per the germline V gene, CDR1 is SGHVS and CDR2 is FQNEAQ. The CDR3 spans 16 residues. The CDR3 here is CASSLRSGGAEETQYF. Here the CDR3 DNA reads TGTGCCAGCAGCCTCAGGAGCGGGGGGGCCGAGGAGACCCAGTACTTC.

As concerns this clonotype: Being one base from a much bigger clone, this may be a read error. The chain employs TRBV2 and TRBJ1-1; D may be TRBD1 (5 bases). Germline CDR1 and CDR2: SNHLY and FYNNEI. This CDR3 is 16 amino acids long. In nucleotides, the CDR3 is TGTGCCAGCAGTTCCGACAGCACCTATGGGAACACTGAAGCTCTCTTT. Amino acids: CASSSDSTYGNTEALF.

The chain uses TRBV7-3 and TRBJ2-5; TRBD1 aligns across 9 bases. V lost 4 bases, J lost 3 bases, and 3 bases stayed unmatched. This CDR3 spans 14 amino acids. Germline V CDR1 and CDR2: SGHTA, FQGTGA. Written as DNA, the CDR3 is TGTGCCAGCAGCTCATGGACAGGGGAAGAGACCCAGTACTTC. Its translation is CASSSWTGEETQYF.

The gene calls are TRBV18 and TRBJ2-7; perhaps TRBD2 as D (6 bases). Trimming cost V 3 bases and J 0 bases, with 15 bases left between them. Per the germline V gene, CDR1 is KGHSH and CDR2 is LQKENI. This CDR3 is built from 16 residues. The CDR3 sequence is CASSPLSRGNSYEQYF. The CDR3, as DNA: TGTGCCAGCTCACCCTTGTCCCGGGGGAACTCCTACGAGCAGTACTTC.

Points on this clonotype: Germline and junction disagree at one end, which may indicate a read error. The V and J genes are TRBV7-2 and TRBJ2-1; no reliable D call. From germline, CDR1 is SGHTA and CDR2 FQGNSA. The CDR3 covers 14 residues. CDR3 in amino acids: CAISPLGKWNEQFF. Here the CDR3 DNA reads TGTGCCATCAGCCCCCTGGGGAAGTGGAATGAGCAGTTCTTC.

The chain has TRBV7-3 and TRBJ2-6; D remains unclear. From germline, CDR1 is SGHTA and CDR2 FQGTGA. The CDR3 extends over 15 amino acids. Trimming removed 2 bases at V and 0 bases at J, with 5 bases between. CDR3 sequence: CASSLYTSGANVLTF. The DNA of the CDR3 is TGTGCCAGCAGCTTATACACCTCTGGGGCCAACGTCCTGACTTTC.